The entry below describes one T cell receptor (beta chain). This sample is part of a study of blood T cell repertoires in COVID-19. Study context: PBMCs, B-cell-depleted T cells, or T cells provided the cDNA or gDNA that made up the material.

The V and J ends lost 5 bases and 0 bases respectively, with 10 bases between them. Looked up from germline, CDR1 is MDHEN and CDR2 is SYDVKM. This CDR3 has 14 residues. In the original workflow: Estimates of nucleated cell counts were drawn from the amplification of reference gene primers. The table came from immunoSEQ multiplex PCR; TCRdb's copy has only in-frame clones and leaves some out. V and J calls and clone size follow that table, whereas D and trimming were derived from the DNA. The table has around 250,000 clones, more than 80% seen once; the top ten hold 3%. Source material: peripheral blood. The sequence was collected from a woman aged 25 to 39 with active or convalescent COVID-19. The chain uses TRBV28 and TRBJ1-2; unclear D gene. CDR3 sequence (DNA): TGTGCCAGCAGTCCACCGACACCTAACTATGGCTACACCTTC. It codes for CASSPPTPNYGYTF.